The entry below gives a single T cell receptor beta chain sequence along with its context. This sample was included in a study of blood T cell repertoires in COVID-19. In the source study's methods: Amplification from reference gene primers served as the basis for estimated nucleated cell counts. Measured with immunoSEQ multiplex PCR; TCRdb has only the in-frame clones, and not every one. The DNA was the basis for D and trimming; V, J and clone size are from that table. The table includes approximately 240,000 clones, about nine tenths detected once. Germline CDR1 and CDR2: SGHDT and YYEEEE. The CDR3 covers 15 residues. V lost 2 bases, J lost 3 bases, and 5 bases stayed unmatched.

The clonotype was recovered from a man between 25 and 39 years old with COVID-19, enrolled during active disease. The chain employs TRBV5-6 and TRBJ1-1; 9 bases map to TRBD1. Material: peripheral blood. The CDR3 spells CASSFRDRVYTEAFF. DNA of the CDR3: TGTGCCAGCAGCTTCCGGGACAGGGTATACACTGAAGCTTTCTTT.